Below, 18 T cell receptor beta chains from the same sample are listed, as sequenced in a study of CD8 T cells in ankylosing spondylitis. TCRdb processed the 5' RACE reads anew with MiXCR; each CDR3 protein has one entry. The sample lists 350,000 to 400,000 distinct CDR3 sequences; 20% to 25% were seen once. Sequencing was carried out using blood, either unsorted or a sorted T cell fraction (not recorded which). These receptors came from a male donor with ankylosing spondylitis or in good health (not recorded which).

There are a few counts of this clonotype. This rearrangement joins TRBV4-1 to TRBJ2-5, with a weak D call TRBD2 (7 bases). This CDR3 contains 18 residues. The germline CDR1 and CDR2 sequences are MGHRA and YSYEKL. Trimming left V 0 bases short and J 5 bases short, with 22 bases between. CDR3 bases: TGCGCCAGCAGCCAAGAACTATGGGCGGGGGCTTTAACGGAGACCCAGTACTTC. Encoded protein: CASSQELWAGALTETQYF.

This clonotype has just a few counts. This chain links TRBV6-5 with TRBJ2-3, with D perhaps TRBD1 or TRBD2 (5 bases each). V lost 2 bases and J lost 3, with 12 bases in between. The CDR3 spans 15 residues. The germline gives CDR1 MNHEY, CDR2 SVGAGI. The CDR3 coding sequence is TGTGCCAGCAGTTACGGGGGAAGGAGGACAGATACGCAGTATTTT. Its translation: CASSYGGRRTDTQYF.

In its sample, this clonotype was seen a few times. V is TRBV3-1 and J is TRBJ2-3, with 7 bases lining up with TRBD2. V gave up 0 bases and J gave up 0 bases; unmatched junction bases: 3. CDR1 is LGHDT and CDR2 is YNNKEL in the germline V gene (reference sequence). The CDR3 covers 16 residues. Here the CDR3 reads CASSQDWGGSTDTQYF. The CDR3 region has the DNA TGTGCCAGCAGCCAAGATTGGGGGGGGAGCACAGATACGCAGTATTTT.

The chain has TRBV7-9 and TRBJ2-1; 7 bases align to TRBD1. With V trimmed by 5 bases and J by 0 bases, 10 bases remained unmatched. Germline V gene lookup returns CDR1 SEHNR and CDR2 FQNEAQ (reference sequence). CDR3 length: 17 residues. The CDR3 spells CASSPVAGGSSYNEQFF. The DNA for the CDR3 is TGTGCCAGCAGCCCCGTGGCAGGGGGAAGCTCCTACAATGAGCAGTTCTTC.

The sample holds a few counts of this clonotype. This chain links TRBV12-3 or TRBV12-4 with TRBJ2-7, with 8 bases fitting TRBD1. Trimming took 4 bases from V and 2 from J; bases not matched to a gene: 7. There are 15 residues in the CDR3. The CDR3 sequence: CASSWGTGETYEQYF. DNA of the CDR3: TGTGCCAGCAGTTGGGGGACAGGTGAGACCTACGAGCAGTACTTC.

This chain links TRBV4-1 with TRBJ1-1; D call uncertain. Germline V gives CDR1 MGHRA, CDR2 YSYEKL. Trimming took 5 bases from V and 4 from J, leaving 17 bases between them. The CDR3 sequence is 15 residues long. The CDR3 reads CASSSLGGLGTEAFF. The DNA for the CDR3 is TGCGCCAGCAGCTCCCTGGGAGGGCTTGGCACTGAAGCTTTCTTT.

This clonotype was counted between two and nine times. The chain uses TRBV6-2 or TRBV6-3 and TRBJ2-3; perhaps TRBD1 as D (6 bases). Looked up from germline, CDR1 is MNHEY and CDR2 is SVGEGT. V gave up 8 bases and J gave up 0 bases, with 6 bases separating them. This CDR3 region has 12 residues. Here the CDR3 DNA reads TGTGCCAGCCAGGGGAGCACAGATACGCAGTATTTT. This translates into CASQGSTDTQYF.

CDR3: CASSFVGPPYEQYF. DNA of the CDR3: TGTGCCAGCAGCTTCGTGGGCCCCCCCTACGAGCAGTACTTC. The chain carries TRBV7-9 and TRBJ2-7; D is unresolved. Looked up from germline, CDR1 is SEHNR and CDR2 is FQNEAQ (reference sequence). The CDR3 extends over 14 amino acids. Trimming cost V 3 bases and J 2 bases, with 11 bases left between them.

This clonotype appeared a few times. The chain carries TRBV12-3 or TRBV12-4 and TRBJ1-1; D gene ambiguous. This CDR3 region has 13 residues. V shed 5 bases and J shed 7 bases, with 14 bases lying between them. CDR3 sequence (DNA): TGTGCCAGCAGTCTGGGAAGTAAGCTTGAAGCTTTCTTT. It specifies CASSLGSKLEAFF.

The chain combines TRBV2 with TRBJ2-7; D may match TRBD1 or TRBD2 (5 bases each). Trimming left V 10 bases short and J 7 bases short, with 23 bases between. This CDR3 has 14 residues. In germline, CDR1 is SNHLY, CDR2 FYNNEI. CDR3 amino acids: CATQSGTSSGEQYF. The CDR3, as DNA: TGTGCCACCCAATCCGGGACGAGCTCGGGGGAGCAGTACTTC.

J is TRBJ2-7 and V is TRBV7-9; D gene unclear. Germline values: CDR1 SEHNR, CDR2 FQNEAQ (reference sequence). This CDR3 spans 13 amino acids. The V gene lost 4 bases and the J gene lost 3 bases, with 10 bases spanning the gap. CDR3 sequence reads: CASSSRGFYEQYF. CDR3 coding DNA: TGTGCCAGCAGCTCCAGAGGCTTCTACGAGCAGTACTTC.

The gene calls are TRBV30 and TRBJ2-7; D remains unclear. Germline V gene data show CDR1 as GTSNPN and CDR2 as SVGIG (reference sequence). Trimming stripped 6 bases from V and 4 bases from J, with 7 bases between. This CDR3 comprises 10 residues. CDR3 coding DNA: TGTGCCTGCGGTGGTTACGAGCAGTACTTC. As protein: CACGGYEQYF.

The sample holds a few counts of this clonotype. The rearrangement joins TRBV10-2 to TRBJ2-1; TRBD2 agrees at 14 bases. The CDR3 loop spans 16 amino acids. Losses at the gene ends were 4 bases for V and 10 bases for J; bases not matched to a gene: 9. CDR1 and CDR2 (germline): WSHSY, SAAADI. The CDR3 DNA follows: TGCGCCAGCAGTGGGCCGACTAGCGGGGGGGCGGGGGAGCAGTTCTTC. It encodes CASSGPTSGGAGEQFF.

This clonotype was observed at least ten times. The chain couples TRBV18 to TRBJ2-1; TRBD2 aligns across 8 bases. Germline loops: CDR1 KGHSH, CDR2 LQKENI. V shed 3 bases, J shed 10 bases, and the junction held 17 bases outside the gene matches. The CDR3 covers 17 residues. CDR3 protein: CASSPEGGQLAVGEQFF. The CDR3 bases are TGTGCCAGCTCACCCGAGGGGGGGCAACTAGCGGTTGGAGAGCAGTTCTTC.

This clonotype was picked up many times. The chain joins TRBV27 to TRBJ2-1, with D unclear. V gave up 3 bases and J gave up 0 bases, with 9 bases separating them. The V gene's germline CDR1 is MNHEY and CDR2 SMNVEV (reference sequence). This CDR3 contains 15 residues. The CDR3 here is CASSLGWSSYNEQFF. As DNA, the CDR3 is TGTGCCAGCAGTTTGGGGTGGAGCTCCTACAATGAGCAGTTCTTC.

This clonotype was detected only a few times. The V and J genes are TRBV3-1 and TRBJ2-1; D perhaps matches TRBD2 (5 bases). The V gene lost 3 bases and the J gene lost 7 bases, with 19 bases spanning the gap. The CDR3 runs 16 residues. Germline CDR1 LGHDT, CDR2 YNNKEL (reference sequence). The CDR3 region has the DNA TGTGCCAGCAGCCAGCTGACTACTCATCAAGTTAATGAGCAGTTCTTC. Translation: CASSQLTTHQVNEQFF.

This clonotype showed up just a few times. The chain carries TRBV7-8 and TRBJ2-5; unclear D gene. This CDR3 spans 14 amino acids. V lost 1 base to trimming and J lost 0 bases, with 6 bases between them. CDR1 and CDR2 from the germline V gene are SGHVS and FQNEAQ. CDR3 residues: CASSLVQDQETQYF. The CDR3 DNA sequence: TGTGCCAGCAGCTTAGTGCAGGACCAAGAGACCCAGTACTTC.

This chain connects TRBV2 to TRBJ2-5; D is tentatively TRBD1 or TRBD2 (5 bases each). The CDR3 has 11 amino acids. V was pared by 5 bases and J by 13 bases, with 14 bases between. Germline assignment: CDR1 SNHLY and CDR2 FYNNEI. The CDR3 DNA sequence: TGTGCCAGCAGTTTAACGGGGCCACCGTACTTC. Translating it yields CASSLTGPPYF.